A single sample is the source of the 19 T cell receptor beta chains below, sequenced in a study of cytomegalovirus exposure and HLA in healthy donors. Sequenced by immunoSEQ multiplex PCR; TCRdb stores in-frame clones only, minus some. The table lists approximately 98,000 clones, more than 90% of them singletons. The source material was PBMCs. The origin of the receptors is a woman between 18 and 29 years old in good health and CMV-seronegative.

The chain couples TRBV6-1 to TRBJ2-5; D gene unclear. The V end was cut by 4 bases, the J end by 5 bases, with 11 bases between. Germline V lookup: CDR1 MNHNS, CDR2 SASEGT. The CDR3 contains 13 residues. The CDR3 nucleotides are TGTGCCAGCAGTGTAAGAGGTGGGGAGACCCAGTACTTC. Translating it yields CASSVRGGETQYF.

The CDR3 loop is CAIGTAYEQYF. Written as DNA, the CDR3 is TGTGCCATCGGGACAGCCTACGAGCAGTACTTC. V gene TRBV6-6 combines with J gene TRBJ2-7; 7 bases align to TRBD1. The germline gives CDR1 MNHNY, CDR2 SVGAGI (reference sequence). CDR3 length: 11 residues. J gave up 2 bases and V 10 bases, and 2 bases lay outside the gene matches.

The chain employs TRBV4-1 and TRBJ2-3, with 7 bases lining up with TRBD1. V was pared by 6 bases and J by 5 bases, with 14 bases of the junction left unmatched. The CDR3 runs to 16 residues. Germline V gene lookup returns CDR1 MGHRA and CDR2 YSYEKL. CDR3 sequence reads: CASRPGQAAQVDTQYF. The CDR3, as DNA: TGCGCCAGCAGACCCGGACAGGCCGCGCAGGTAGATACGCAGTATTTT.

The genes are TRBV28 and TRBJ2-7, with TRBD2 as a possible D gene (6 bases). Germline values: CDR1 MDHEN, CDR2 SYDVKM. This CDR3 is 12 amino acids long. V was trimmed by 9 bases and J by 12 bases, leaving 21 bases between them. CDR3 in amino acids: CASSDAGTEGYF. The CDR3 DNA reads TGTGCCAGTTCGGACGCTGGGACTGAGGGGTACTTC.

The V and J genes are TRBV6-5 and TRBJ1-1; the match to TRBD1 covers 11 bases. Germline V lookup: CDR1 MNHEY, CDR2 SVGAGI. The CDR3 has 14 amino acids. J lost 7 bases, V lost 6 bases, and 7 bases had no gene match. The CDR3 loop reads CASSNGQGAFEAFF. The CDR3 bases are TGTGCCAGCAGCAACGGACAGGGGGCGTTTGAAGCTTTCTTT.

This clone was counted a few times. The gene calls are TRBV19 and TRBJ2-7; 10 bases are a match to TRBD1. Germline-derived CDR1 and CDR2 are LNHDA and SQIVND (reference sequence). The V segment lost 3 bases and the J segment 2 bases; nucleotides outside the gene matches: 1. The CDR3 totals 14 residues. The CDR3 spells CASSMGQGPYEQYF. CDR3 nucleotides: TGTGCCAGTAGTATGGGACAGGGGCCCTACGAGCAGTACTTC. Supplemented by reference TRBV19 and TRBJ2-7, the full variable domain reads DGGITQSPKYLFRKEGQNVTLSCEQNLNHDAMYWYRQDPGQGLRLIYYSQIVNDFQKGDIAEGYSVSREKKESFPLTVTSAQKNPTAFYLCASSMGQGPYEQYFGPGTRLTVT.

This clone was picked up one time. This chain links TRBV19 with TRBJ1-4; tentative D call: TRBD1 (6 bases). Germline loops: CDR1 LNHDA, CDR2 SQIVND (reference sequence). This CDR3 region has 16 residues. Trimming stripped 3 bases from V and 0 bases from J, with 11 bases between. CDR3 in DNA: TGTGCCAGTAGTATCAACCCAGGGGCAACTAATGAAAAACTGTTTTTT. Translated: CASSINPGATNEKLFF. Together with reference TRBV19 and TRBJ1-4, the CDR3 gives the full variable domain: DGGITQSPKYLFRKEGQNVTLSCEQNLNHDAMYWYRQDPGQGLRLIYYSQIVNDFQKGDIAEGYSVSREKKESFPLTVTSAQKNPTAFYLCASSINPGATNEKLFFGSGTQLSVL.

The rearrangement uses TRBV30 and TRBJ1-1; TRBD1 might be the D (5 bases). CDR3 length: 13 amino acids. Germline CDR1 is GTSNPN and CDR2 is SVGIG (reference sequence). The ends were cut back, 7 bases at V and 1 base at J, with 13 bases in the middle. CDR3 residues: CASLGGRNTEAFF. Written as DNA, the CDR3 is TGTGCCTCCTTGGGGGGGAGGAACACTGAAGCTTTCTTT.

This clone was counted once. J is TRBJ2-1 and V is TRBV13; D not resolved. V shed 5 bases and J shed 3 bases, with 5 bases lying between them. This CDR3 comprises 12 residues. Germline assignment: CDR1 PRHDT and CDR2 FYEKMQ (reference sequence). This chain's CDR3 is CASSTNYNEQFF. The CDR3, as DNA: TGTGCCAGCAGCACAAACTACAATGAGCAGTTCTTC.

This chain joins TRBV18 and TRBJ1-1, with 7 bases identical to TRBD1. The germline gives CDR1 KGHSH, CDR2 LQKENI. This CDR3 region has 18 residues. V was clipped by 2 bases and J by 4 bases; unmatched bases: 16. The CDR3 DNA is TGTGCCAGCTCACCATATGGACAGGCCCTGAGAACGTCCACTGAAGCTTTCTTT. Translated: CASSPYGQALRTSTEAFF.

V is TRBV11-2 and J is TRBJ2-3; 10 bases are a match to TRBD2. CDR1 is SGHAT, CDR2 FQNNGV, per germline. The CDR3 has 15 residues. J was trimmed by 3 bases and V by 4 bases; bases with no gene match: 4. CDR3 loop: CASSSAGGRTDTQYF. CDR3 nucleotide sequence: TGTGCCAGCAGCTCAGCGGGGGGGCGGACAGATACGCAGTATTTT.

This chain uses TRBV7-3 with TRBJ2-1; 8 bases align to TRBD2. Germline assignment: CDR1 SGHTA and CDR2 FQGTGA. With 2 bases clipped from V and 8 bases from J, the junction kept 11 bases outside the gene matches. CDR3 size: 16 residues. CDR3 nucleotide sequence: TGTGCCAGCAGCTTACTTGCGGGGGGCAGCGGCGATGAGCAGTTCTTC. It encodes CASSLLAGGSGDEQFF.

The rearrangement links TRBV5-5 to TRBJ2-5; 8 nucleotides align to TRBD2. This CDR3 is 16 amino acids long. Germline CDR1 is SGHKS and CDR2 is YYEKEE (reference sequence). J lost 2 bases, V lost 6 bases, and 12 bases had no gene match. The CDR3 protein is CASTMTIAGGQETQYF. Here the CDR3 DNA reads TGTGCCAGCACCATGACTATTGCGGGGGGTCAAGAGACCCAGTACTTC.

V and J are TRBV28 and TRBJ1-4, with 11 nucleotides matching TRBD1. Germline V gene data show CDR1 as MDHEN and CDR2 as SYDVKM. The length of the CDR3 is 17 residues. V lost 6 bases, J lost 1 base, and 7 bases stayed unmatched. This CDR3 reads CASSLPGQGVTNEKLFF. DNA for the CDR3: TGTGCCAGCAGCCTTCCGGGACAGGGGGTAACTAATGAAAAACTGTTTTTT. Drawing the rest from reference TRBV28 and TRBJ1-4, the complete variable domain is DVKVTQSSRYLVKRTGEKVFLECVQDMDHENMFWYRQDPGLGLRLIYFSYDVKMKEKGDIPEGYSVSREKKERFSLILESASTNQTSMYLCASSLPGQGVTNEKLFFGSGTQLSVL.

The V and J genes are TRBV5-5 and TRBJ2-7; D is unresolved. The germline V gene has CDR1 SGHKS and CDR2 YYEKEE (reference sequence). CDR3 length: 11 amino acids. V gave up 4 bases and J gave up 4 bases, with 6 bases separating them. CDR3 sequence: CASSQTYEQYF. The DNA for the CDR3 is TGTGCCAGCAGCCAAACTTACGAGCAGTACTTC.

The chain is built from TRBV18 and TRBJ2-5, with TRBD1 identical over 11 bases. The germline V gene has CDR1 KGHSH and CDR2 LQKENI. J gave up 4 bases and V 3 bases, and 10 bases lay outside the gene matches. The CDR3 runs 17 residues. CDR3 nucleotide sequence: TGTGCCAGCTCACCTGGACAGGGGGCGCCCCGAGGAGAGACCCAGTACTTC. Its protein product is CASSPGQGAPRGETQYF.

CDR3 sequence (DNA): TGCGCCAGCAGCCAAGTTAAATCCGCGGTCAATGAGCAGTTCTTC. This encodes CASSQVKSAVNEQFF. The chain joins TRBV4-3 to TRBJ2-1, with no clear D. The CDR3 contains 15 residues. Per the germline V gene, CDR1 is LGHNA and CDR2 is YSLEER. Trimming stripped 1 base from V and 6 bases from J, with 13 bases between.

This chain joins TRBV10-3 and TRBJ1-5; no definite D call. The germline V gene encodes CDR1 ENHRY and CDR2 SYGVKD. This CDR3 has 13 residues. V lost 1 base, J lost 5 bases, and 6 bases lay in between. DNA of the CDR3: TGTGCCATCAGTGAGTACTCGGATCAGCCCCAGCATTTT. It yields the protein CAISEYSDQPQHF.

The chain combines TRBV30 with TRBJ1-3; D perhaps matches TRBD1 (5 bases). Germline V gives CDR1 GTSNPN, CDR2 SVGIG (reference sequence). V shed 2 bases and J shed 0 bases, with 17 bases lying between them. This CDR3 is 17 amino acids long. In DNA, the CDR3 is TGTGCCTGGAGTCTCACAGGAGGGATCCTCTCTGGAAACACCATATATTTT. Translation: CAWSLTGGILSGNTIYF.